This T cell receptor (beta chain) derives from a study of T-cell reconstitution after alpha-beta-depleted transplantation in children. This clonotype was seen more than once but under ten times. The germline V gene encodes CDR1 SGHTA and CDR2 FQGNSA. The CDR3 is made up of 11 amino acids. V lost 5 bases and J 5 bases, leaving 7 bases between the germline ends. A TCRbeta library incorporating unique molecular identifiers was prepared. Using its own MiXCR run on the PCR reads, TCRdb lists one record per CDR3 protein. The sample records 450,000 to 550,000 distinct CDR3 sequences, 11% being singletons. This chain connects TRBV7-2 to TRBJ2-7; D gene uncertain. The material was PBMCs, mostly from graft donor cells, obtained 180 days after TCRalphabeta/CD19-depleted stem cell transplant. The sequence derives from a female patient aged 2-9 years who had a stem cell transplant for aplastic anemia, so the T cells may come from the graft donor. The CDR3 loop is CASSPANEQYF. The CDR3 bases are TGTGCCAGCAGCCCTGCTAACGAGCAGTACTTC.